This T cell receptor beta chain stems from a study of identifying expanded T cells in peripheral blood (dated 2019 in TCRdb). About the full investigation: Separate aliquots of the same genomic DNA pool were sequenced to produce technical replicates, and four replicates were compared in pairs. On the study overall, not on this receptor specifically: Across all healthy donors, variance in clone template counts between roughly two-week samples was found to increase significantly with total template count. It was expected by the authors that biological variance in healthy repertoires might increase further over much longer intervals, such as months to years. Across all healthy-donor time intervals, the beta-binomial model significantly cut both the number of clones called differentially abundant and the false-positive rate. Between technical replicates the binomial model flagged roughly 1.1 differentially abundant clones, whereas over roughly two weeks the binomial model flagged about 16.4 and over roughly 4 weeks 19 to 20.

The junction shows trimming of 0 bases on V and 4 bases on J, and the gene matches do not reach 5 bases of it. In the germline V gene, CDR1 corresponds to LGHNA and CDR2 to YSLEER. The CDR3 has 16 amino acids, counting the end cysteine and phenylalanine. Only CDR3 DNA remains: 48 bases, in frame from the first base. Remarks on this clone: The antigen this receptor binds is unknown. No much larger clonotype is one base removed from it; base qualities were not supplied.

During the collection period, no infections or other immune events were recorded for the healthy donors. To calibrate time-dependent variance in a beta-binomial model of T-cell clone differential abundance, blood repertoires from healthy donors were used as a training cohort. The training cohort was composed of some ten healthy donors, 3 female and 7 male. On average the donors were approximately 43 years old, and their ages spanned 29 to 64 years. Whole blood was collected from each healthy donor at three time points spaced approximately 2 weeks apart and obtained from a commercial supplier. For immunosequencing, genomic DNA was extracted from unsorted whole blood. TCRbeta CDR3 regions were profiled with the immunoSEQ Assay using bias-controlled multiplex PCR amplification of genomic DNA. The authors' analysis ran thus. To quantify the absolute abundance of each unique TCRbeta CDR3 region, the sequences were collapsed and filtered. Differential abundance was tested with a binomial (Fisher-equivalent) model and with a beta-binomial model adding time-dependent variance fitted from healthy donors. Clones with fewer than 5 combined templates were removed, and differential abundance was called for clones with a Benjamini-Hochberg FDR below 0.01. In the beta-binomial model, variance was expressed as a function of the total template count across the two samples, in the form v = (b*log(k)+a)^2. The source is immuneACCESS, and TCRdb retained only in-frame sequences with V and J called. Part of the clones is not carried over; for the studies checked, unresolved V genes explain less than half of this, and the remainder is unexplained. That table is the source of V, J and clone size, and D and trimming were worked out from the DNA. Across this sample there are about 78,000 clones, with more than 75% seen only once. Over 15% of the sample is taken by the ten largest.

The rearranged chain carries TRBV4-3 and TRBJ1-1, and 10 bases in between align with TRBD1. Material for sequencing was blood. The origin of this receptor is a person aged 18 to 75 in good health. The CDR3 reads as follows: CASSQEGDRGGTEAFF. The DNA sequence is given as TGCGCCAGCAGCCAAGAAGGGGACAGGGGAGGCACTGAAGCTTTCTTT.